The present TCR beta chain was sequenced within a study of blood T cell repertoires in COVID-19. Study at large: The origin of the acute and convalescent COVID-19 samples was the United States, Italy and Spain.

CDR1 is GTSNPN and CDR2 is SVGIG in the germline V gene (reference sequence). CDR3 size: 13 residues. The V end was cut by 2 bases, the J end by 3 bases, with 10 bases between. Source study methods: Using reference gene primer amplification, nucleated cell counts were estimated. Produced via immunoSEQ multiplex PCR; TCRdb's table is partial and in-frame only. From that table come the V and J calls and clone size; the DNA was used to work out D and trimming. The sample lists over 30,000 clones, roughly 91% occurring once. The sample was peripheral blood. The chain carries TRBV30 and TRBJ1-1; D is perhaps TRBD1 (5 bases). The origin of this receptor is an elderly man with acute or convalescent COVID-19. CDR3 sequence reads: CAWSRGKHTEAFF. The CDR3 DNA reads TGTGCCTGGAGTAGGGGAAAACACACTGAAGCTTTCTTT.